Sequencing of this TCR beta chain was carried out in a study of blood T cell repertoires in COVID-19. Study-wide context: Material from acute and convalescent COVID-19 was sourced from the United States, Italy and Spain. In each case, the material was cDNA or gDNA derived from T cells, B-cell-depleted T cells, or PBMCs.

In Seattle, patients joined the study during active infection and were tracked longitudinally. Original methodology: Amplification with reference gene primers provided the estimates of nucleated cell counts. Assay used: immunoSEQ multiplex PCR; TCRdb lists only in-frame clones, some missing. That table is the source of V, J and clone size, and D and trimming were worked out from the DNA. Of approximately 170,000 clones listed, roughly 88% are singletons. V lost 11 bases and J lost 7; bases outside the gene matches: 7. Per the germline V gene, CDR1 is ENHRY and CDR2 is SYGVKD. The CDR3 has 12 residues.

This TCR was recovered from a man older than 75 with COVID-19, enrolled during active disease. Sequenced material: peripheral blood. The genes are TRBV10-3 and TRBJ1-3; 8 bases map to TRBD1. CDR3 protein: CAAGQGNNTIYF. CDR3 nucleotides: TGTGCCGCCGGACAGGGAAATAACACCATATATTTT.